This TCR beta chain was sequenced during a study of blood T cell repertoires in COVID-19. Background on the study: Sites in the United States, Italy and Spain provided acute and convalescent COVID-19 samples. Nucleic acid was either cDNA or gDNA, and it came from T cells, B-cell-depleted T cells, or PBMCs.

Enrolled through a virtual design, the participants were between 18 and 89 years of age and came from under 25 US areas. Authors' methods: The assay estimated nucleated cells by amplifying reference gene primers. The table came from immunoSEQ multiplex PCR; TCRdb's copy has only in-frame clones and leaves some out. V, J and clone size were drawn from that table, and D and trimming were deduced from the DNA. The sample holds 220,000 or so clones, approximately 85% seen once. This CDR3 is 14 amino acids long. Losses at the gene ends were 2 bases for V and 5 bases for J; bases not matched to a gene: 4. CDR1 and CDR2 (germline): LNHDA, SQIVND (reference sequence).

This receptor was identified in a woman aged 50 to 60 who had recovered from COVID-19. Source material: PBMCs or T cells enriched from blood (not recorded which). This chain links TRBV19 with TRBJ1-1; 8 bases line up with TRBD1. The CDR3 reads CASSIRDRGTEAFF. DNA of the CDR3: TGTGCCAGTAGTATACGAGACAGGGGTACTGAAGCTTTCTTT.